This TCR beta chain emerged from a study of cytomegalovirus exposure and HLA in healthy donors. Findings and limits, study-wide: Within an earlier analysis, most TCR beta V segments proved productive either about 87% or about 30% of the time. With later analysis, a missense DCLRE1C variant became linked to TCR beta V- and J-gene trimming.

The germline V gene has CDR1 SQVTM and CDR2 ANQGSEA. This CDR3 has 16 residues. Unmatched junction bases numbered 7, after V lost 1 base and J lost 2 bases. In this sample, this clone turned up a few times. Antigen unknown. Researchers ran the PCR with 60 Vbeta and 13 Jbeta primers. TCRdb keeps only in-frame clones here, not all; method: immunoSEQ multiplex PCR. The sample holds about 140,000 clones, 73% seen once. The origin of this receptor is a human donor in good health. This chain uses TRBV29-1 with TRBJ2-3; 9 bases match TRBD2. The specimen was PBMCs. The DNA for the CDR3 is TGCAGCGTTGAAGCTGGGGCGGGGGGGTTCACAGATACGCAGTATTTT. Its protein product is CSVEAGAGGFTDTQYF.